This T cell receptor (beta chain) derives from a study of somatic mutations in cytotoxic T cells in rheumatoid arthritis. Whole-study context: Flow cytometric sorting isolated some V beta antibody-stained T-cell populations at nearly 100% purity, and among them were V beta1+ cells that underwent TCRB sequencing.

Both CD4+ and CD8+ cells were separated through positive magnetic bead selection, and their purity was verified using flow cytometry. Study-wide points: Of the expanded CD8+ clones, the antigen targets were not known. Neither rheumatoid arthritis patients nor age-matched healthy controls had significantly different CD8+ T-cell clonality from the other group.

Here immunoSEQ multiplex PCR was the method, and the copy in TCRdb shows in-frame clones only, minus some. The table lists 13,000 or so clones, roughly three quarters of them singletons. As for this clone: Its cognate antigen is unknown.

Germline CDR1 is LNHNV and CDR2 is YYDKDF (reference sequence). The V end lost 0 bases, the J end lost 7 bases, and 7 bases lay between the germline ends. CDR3 size: 13 residues. The specimen sequenced was CD8+ T cells sorted from blood. V and J are TRBV15 and TRBJ1-3; D remains ambiguous. The receptor's source is an adult with rheumatoid arthritis. CDR3 residues: CATSRDLRNTIYF. The CDR3, as DNA: TGTGCCACCAGCAGAGATCTTCGGAACACCATATATTTT.